This T cell receptor beta chain was recorded in a study of blood T cell repertoires in COVID-19. At the level of the study: Donors in the United States, Italy and Spain gave samples during acute or convalescent COVID-19.

In the study's own analysis: Estimation of nucleated cell counts was performed using reference gene primer amplification. Method: immunoSEQ multiplex PCR; TCRdb's copy keeps in-frame clones and lacks some. That table furnishes V, J and clone size, whereas the DNA furnished D and trimming. The sample lists 300,000 to 450,000 clones, roughly 90% occurring once. The Seattle patients, enrolled during active infection, were followed longitudinally. V was clipped by 1 base and J by 7 bases; unmatched bases: 6. Germline-derived CDR1 and CDR2 are SNHLY and FYNNEI. The CDR3 extends over 15 amino acids. The TCR originated in a woman aged 60-75 years with COVID-19, enrolled during active disease. Specimen: peripheral blood. The chain links TRBV2 to TRBJ1-5; 8 positions match TRBD1. CDR3 region: CASSEGRTGRQPQHF. CDR3 in DNA: TGTGCCAGCAGTGAAGGTCGGACAGGGAGGCAGCCCCAGCATTTT.